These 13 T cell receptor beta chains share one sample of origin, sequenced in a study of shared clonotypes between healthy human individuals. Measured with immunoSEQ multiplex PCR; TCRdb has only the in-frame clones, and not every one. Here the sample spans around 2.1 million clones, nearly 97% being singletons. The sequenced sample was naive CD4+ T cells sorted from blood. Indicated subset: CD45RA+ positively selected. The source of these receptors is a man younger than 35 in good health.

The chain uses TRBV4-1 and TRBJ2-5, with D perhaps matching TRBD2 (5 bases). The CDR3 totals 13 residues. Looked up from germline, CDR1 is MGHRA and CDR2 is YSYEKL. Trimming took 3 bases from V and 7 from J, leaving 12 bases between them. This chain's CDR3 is CASSQDDLATQYF. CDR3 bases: TGCGCCAGCAGCCAGGATGACCTAGCGACCCAGTACTTC.

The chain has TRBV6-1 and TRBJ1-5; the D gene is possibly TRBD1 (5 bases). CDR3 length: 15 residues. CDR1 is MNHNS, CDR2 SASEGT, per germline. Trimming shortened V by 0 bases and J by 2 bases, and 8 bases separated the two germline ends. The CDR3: CASSEAPGGNQPQHF. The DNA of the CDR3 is TGTGCCAGCAGTGAAGCCCCGGGGGGCAATCAGCCCCAGCATTTT.

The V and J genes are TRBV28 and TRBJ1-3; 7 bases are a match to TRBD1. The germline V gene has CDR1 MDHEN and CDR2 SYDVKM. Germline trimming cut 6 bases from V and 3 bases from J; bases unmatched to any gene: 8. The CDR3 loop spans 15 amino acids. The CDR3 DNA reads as TGTGCCAGCAGAGAAACAGGGGTTGATGGAAACACCATATATTTT. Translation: CASRETGVDGNTIYF.

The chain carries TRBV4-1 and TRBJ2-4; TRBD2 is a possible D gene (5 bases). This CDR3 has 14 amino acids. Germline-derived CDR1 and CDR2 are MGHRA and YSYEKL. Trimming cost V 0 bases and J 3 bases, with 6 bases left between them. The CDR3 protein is CASSQDRGKNIQYF. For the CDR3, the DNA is TGCGCCAGCAGCCAAGACCGGGGCAAAAACATTCAGTACTTC.

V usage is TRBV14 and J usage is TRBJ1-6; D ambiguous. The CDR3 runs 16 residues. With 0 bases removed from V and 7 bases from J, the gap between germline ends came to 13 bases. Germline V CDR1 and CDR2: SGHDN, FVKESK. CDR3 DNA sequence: TGTGCCAGCAGCCAAGAAAAATCAGGCTACAATTCACCCCTCCACTTT. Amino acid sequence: CASSQEKSGYNSPLHF.

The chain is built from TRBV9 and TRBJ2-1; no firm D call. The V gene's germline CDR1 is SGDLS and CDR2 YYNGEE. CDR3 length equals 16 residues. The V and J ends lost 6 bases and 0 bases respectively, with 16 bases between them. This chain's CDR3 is CASTPTRESSYNEQFF. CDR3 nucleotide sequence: TGTGCCAGCACCCCTACGCGAGAGAGCTCCTACAATGAGCAGTTCTTC.

The CDR3: CASSTGQGFHSPLHF. The DNA for the CDR3 is TGTGCCAGTAGTACCGGACAGGGTTTCCATTCACCCCTCCACTTT. The chain joins TRBV19 to TRBJ1-6; 8 bases match TRBD1. Germline assignment: CDR1 LNHDA and CDR2 SQIVND (reference sequence). This CDR3 comprises 15 residues. Unmatched junction bases numbered 7, after V lost 4 bases and J lost 8 bases.

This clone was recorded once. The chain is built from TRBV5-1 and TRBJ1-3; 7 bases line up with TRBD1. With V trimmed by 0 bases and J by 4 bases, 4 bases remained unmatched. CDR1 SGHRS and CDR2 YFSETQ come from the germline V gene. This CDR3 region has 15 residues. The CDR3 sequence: CASSLGQGKGNTIYF. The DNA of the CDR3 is TGCGCCAGCAGCTTGGGACAGGGCAAAGGAAACACCATATATTTT.

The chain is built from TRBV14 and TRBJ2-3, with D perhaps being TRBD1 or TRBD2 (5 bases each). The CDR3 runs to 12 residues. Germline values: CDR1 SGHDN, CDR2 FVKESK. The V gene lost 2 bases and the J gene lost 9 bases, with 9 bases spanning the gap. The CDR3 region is CASSQSGPTQYF. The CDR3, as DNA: TGTGCCAGCAGCCAATCGGGGCCAACGCAGTATTTT.

The CDR3 bases are TGTGCCAGCAGCTTAGCATCCAGGCGTCGTTACGAGCAGTACTTC. Translation: CASSLASRRRYEQYF. The rearrangement joins TRBV11-2 to TRBJ2-7; no reliable D call. Germline lookup yields CDR1 SGHAT and CDR2 FQNNGV. Trimming removed 1 base at V and 4 bases at J, with 14 bases between. The CDR3 is made up of 15 amino acids. The variable domain in full, with the rest retrieved from reference TRBV11-2 and TRBJ2-7, is EAGVAQSPRYKIIEKRQSVAFWCNPISGHATLYWYQQILGQGPKLLIQFQNNGVVDDSQLPKDRFSAERLKGVDSTLKIQPAKLEDSAVYLCASSLASRRRYEQYFGPGTRLTVT.

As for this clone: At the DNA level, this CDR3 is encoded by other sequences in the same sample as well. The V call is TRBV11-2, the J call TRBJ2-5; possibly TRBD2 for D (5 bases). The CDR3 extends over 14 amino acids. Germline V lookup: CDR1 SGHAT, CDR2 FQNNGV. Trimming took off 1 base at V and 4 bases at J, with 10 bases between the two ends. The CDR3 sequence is CASSLGGLGETQYF. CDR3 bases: TGTGCCAGCAGCTTAGGAGGACTTGGAGAGACCCAGTACTTC.

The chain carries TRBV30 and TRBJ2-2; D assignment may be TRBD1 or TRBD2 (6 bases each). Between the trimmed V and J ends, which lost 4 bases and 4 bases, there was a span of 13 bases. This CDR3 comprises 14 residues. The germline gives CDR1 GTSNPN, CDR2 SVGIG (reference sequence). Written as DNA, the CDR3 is TGTGCCTGGACTGAGGGGGGTATCACCGGGGAGCTGTTTTTT. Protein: CAWTEGGITGELFF.

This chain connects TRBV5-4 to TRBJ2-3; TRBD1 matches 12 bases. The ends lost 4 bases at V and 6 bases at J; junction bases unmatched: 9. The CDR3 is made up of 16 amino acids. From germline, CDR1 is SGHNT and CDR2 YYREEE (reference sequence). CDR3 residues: CASSPPGTGGRDTQYF. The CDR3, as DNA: TGTGCCAGCAGCCCACCCGGGACAGGGGGCAGGGATACGCAGTATTTT.